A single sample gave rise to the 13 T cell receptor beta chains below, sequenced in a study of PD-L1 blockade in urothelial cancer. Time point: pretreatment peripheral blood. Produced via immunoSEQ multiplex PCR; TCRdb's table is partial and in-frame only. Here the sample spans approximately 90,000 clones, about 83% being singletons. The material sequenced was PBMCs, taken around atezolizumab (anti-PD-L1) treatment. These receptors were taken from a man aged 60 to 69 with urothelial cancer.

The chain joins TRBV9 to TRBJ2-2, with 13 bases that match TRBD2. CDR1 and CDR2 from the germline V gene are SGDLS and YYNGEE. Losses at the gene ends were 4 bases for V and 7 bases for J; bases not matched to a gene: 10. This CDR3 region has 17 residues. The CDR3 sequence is CASSPGRLAGGVGELFF. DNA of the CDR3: TGTGCCAGCAGCCCGGGAAGACTAGCGGGGGGTGTCGGGGAGCTGTTTTTT.

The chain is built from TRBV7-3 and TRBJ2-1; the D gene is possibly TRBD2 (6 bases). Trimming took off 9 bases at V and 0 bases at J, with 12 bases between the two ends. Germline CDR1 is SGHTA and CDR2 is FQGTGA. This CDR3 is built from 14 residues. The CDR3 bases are TGTGCCAGTAAACGGGGGAGCTCCTACAATGAGCAGTTCTTC. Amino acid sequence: CASKRGSSYNEQFF.

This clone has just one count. The chain's CDR3 is CASSSGQVSGELFF. DNA for the CDR3: TGTGCCAGTAGTTCCGGACAGGTCAGCGGGGAGCTGTTTTTT. This chain links TRBV19 with TRBJ2-2; 7 positions agree with TRBD1. This CDR3 region has 14 residues. J gave up 7 bases and V 5 bases, and 7 bases lay outside the gene matches. CDR1 is LNHDA, CDR2 SQIVND, per germline (reference sequence).

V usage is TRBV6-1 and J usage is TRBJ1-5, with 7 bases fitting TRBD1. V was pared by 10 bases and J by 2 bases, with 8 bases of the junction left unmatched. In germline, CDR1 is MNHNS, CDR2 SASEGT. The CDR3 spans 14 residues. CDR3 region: CAIAAGGGNQPQHF. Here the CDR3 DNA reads TGTGCCATTGCCGCAGGGGGAGGCAATCAGCCCCAGCATTTT.

CDR3 region: CAWTGLPVNEQFF. CDR3 nucleotide sequence: TGTGCCTGGACGGGACTCCCGGTCAATGAGCAGTTCTTC. The chain is built from TRBV30 and TRBJ2-1; D is possibly TRBD2 (6 bases). This CDR3 has 13 residues. The V gene lost 4 bases and the J gene lost 6 bases, with 13 bases spanning the gap. Germline CDR1 and CDR2: GTSNPN and SVGIG (reference sequence).

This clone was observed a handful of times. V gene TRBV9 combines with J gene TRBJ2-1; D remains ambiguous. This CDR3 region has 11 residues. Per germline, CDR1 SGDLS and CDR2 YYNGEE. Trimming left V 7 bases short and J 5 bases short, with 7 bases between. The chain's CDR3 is CASGLDNEQFF. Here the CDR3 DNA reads TGTGCCAGCGGGCTCGACAATGAGCAGTTCTTC.

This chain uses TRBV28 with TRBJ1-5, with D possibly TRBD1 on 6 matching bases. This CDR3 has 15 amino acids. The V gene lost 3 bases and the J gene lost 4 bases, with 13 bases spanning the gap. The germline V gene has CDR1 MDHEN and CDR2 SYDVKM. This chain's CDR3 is CASSFGGQGNQPQHF. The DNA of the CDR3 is TGTGCCAGCAGTTTTGGTGGGCAGGGGAATCAGCCCCAGCATTTT.

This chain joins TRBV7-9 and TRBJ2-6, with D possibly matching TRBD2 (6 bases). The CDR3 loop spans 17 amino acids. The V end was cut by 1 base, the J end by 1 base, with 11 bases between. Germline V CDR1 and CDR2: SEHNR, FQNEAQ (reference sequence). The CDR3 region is CASSLGAGTSGANVLTF. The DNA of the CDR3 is TGTGCCAGCAGCTTAGGGGCCGGGACTTCTGGGGCCAACGTCCTGACTTTC.

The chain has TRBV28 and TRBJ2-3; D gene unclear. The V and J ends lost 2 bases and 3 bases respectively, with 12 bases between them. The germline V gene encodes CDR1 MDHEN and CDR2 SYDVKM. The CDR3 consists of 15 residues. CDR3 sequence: CASSLDNIGTDTQYF. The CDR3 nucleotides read TGTGCCAGCAGTTTAGACAATATTGGAACAGATACGCAGTATTTT.

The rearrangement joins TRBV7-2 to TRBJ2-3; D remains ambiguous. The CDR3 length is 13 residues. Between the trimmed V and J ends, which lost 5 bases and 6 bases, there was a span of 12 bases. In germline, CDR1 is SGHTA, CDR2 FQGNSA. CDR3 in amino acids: CASSAVPEDTQYF. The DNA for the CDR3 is TGTGCCAGCAGCGCGGTGCCCGAGGATACGCAGTATTTT.

CDR3 loop: CASSLGQSYNEQFF. The CDR3 nucleotides read TGTGCCAGCAGCTTAGGACAGTCCTACAATGAGCAGTTCTTC. The rearrangement links TRBV7-9 to TRBJ2-1, with TRBD1 as a possible D gene (5 bases). Germline CDR1 is SEHNR and CDR2 is FQNEAQ (reference sequence). V lost 1 base and J 1 base, leaving 5 bases between the germline ends. CDR3 length: 14 residues.

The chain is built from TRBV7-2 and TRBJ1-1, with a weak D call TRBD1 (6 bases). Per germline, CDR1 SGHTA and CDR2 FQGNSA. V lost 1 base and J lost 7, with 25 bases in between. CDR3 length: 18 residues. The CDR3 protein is CASSLDPFSLYRRGEAFF. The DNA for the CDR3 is TGTGCCAGCAGCTTAGATCCCTTCTCACTTTACCGCAGGGGTGAAGCTTTCTTT.

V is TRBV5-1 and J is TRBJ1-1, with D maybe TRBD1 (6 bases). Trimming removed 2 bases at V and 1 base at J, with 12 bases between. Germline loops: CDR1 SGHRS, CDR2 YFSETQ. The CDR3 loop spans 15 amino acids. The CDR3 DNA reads TGCGCCAGCAGCTTACAAGCGACAGGGAACACTGAAGCTTTCTTT. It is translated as CASSLQATGNTEAFF.